This TCR beta chain was identified during a study of blood T cell repertoires in COVID-19. Study information: T cells, B-cell-depleted T cells, or PBMCs provided the cDNA or gDNA that served as material.

Participants were aged about 18 to 90 years, lived in roughly 25 US areas, and enrolled virtually. Cohort assignment relied on participant-reported clinical history. This CDR3 contains 14 residues. The V and J ends lost 4 bases and 6 bases respectively, with 10 bases between them. The germline gives CDR1 KGHSH, CDR2 LQKENI. In the original processing: The authors estimated nucleated cell counts from reference gene primer amplification. This table comes from immunoSEQ multiplex PCR, and its TCRdb copy is limited to in-frame clones, with some not included. D and trimming were read from the DNA, whereas the V and J calls and clone size are those reported in that table. The sample includes 400,000 or so clones, roughly 88% of them seen just once.

The sample taken for sequencing was PBMCs or T cells enriched from blood (not recorded which). This chain connects TRBV18 to TRBJ1-6; D gene unclear. This TCR was sampled from a woman aged 40 to 50 with acute COVID-19. CDR3 residues: CASSRERVNSPLHF. The CDR3 bases are TGTGCCAGCTCACGTGAGAGGGTTAATTCACCCCTCCACTTT.